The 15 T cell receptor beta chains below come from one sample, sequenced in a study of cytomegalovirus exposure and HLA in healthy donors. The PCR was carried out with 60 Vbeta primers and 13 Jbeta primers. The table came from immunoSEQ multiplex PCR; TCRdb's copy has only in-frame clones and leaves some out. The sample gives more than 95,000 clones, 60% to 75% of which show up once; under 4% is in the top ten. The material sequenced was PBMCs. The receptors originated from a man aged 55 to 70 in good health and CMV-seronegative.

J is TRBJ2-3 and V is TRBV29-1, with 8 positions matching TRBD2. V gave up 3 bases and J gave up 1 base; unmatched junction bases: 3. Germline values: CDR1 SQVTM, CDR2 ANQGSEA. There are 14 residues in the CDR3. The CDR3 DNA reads TGCAGCGTTGAGGAACTAGCGGGCACAGATACGCAGTATTTT. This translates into CSVEELAGTDTQYF.

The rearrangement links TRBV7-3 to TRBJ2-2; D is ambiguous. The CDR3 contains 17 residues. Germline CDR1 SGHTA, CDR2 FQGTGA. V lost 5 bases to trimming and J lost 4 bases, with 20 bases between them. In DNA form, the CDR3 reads TGTGCCAGCAGCACCCGCCCCGACACCTTAGGCACCGGGGAGCTGTTTTTT. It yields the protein CASSTRPDTLGTGELFF.

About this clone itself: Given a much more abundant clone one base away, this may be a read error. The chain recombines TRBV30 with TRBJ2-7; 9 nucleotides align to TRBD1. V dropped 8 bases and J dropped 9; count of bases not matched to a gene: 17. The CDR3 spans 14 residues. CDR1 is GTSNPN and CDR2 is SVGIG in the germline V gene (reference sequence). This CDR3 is CAGWWTGDRHGQYF. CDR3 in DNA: TGTGCCGGCTGGTGGACAGGGGACCGCCACGGGCAGTACTTC.

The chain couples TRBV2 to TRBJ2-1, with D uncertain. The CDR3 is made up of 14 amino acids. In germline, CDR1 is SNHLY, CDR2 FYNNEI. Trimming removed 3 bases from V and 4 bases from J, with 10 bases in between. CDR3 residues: CASSEAAQYNEQFF. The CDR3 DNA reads TGTGCCAGCAGTGAGGCGGCCCAGTACAATGAGCAGTTCTTC.

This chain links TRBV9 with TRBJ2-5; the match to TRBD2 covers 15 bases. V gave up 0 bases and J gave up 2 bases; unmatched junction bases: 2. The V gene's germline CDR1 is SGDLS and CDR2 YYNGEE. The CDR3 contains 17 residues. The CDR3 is CASSVGTSGGVQETQYF. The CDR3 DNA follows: TGTGCCAGCAGCGTAGGGACTAGCGGGGGGGTTCAAGAGACCCAGTACTTC.

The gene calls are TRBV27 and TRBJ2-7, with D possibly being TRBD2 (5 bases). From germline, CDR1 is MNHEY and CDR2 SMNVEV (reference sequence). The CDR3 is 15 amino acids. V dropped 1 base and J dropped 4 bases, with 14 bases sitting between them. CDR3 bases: TGTGCCAGCAGTTTATATACGGGGAACAATTACGAGCAGTACTTC. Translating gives CASSLYTGNNYEQYF.

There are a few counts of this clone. CDR3 in amino acids: CASTLDRDNQPQHF. The CDR3 nucleotides read TGTGCCAGCACCCTAGACAGGGACAATCAGCCCCAGCATTTT. This chain uses TRBV11-2 with TRBJ1-5; 7 bases are shared with TRBD1. Germline CDR1 SGHAT, CDR2 FQNNGV. The V segment lost 7 bases and the J segment 3 bases; nucleotides outside the gene matches: 6. CDR3 length: 14 amino acids.

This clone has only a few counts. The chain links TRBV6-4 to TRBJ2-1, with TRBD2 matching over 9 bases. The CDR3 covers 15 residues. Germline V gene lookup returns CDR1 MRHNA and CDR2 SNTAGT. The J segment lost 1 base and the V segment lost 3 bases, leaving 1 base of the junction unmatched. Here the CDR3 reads CASSEAGGSYNEQFF. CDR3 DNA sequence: TGTGCCAGCAGTGAAGCGGGAGGTTCCTACAATGAGCAGTTCTTC.

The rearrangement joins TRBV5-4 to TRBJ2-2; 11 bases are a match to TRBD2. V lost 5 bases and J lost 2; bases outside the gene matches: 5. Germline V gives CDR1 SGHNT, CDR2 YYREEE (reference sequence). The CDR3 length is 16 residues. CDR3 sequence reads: CASRAGTSGNTGELFF. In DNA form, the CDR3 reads TGTGCCAGCAGAGCGGGGACTAGCGGAAACACCGGGGAGCTGTTTTTT.

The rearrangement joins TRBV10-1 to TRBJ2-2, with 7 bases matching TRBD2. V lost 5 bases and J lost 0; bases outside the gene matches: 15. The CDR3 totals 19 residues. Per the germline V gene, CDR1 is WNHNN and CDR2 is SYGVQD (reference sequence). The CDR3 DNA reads TGCGCCAGCAGTAAAGGACTAGTTGGGTTGAATGCGAACACCGGGGAGCTGTTTTTT. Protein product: CASSKGLVGLNANTGELFF.

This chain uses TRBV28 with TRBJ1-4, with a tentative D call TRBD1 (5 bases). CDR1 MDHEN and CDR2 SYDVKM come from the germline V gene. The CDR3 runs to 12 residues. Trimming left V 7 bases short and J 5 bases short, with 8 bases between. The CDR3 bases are TGTGCCAGCATGGGGGGGAATGAAAAACTGTTTTTT. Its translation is CASMGGNEKLFF.

The CDR3, as DNA: TGTGCCAGCAGCCTTCAACCGGACAGGGGTGACAATTCACCCCTCCACTTT. This sequence encodes CASSLQPDRGDNSPLHF. The genes are TRBV11-1 and TRBJ1-6; 9 bases map to TRBD1. CDR3 length: 17 amino acids. The ends lost 5 bases at V and 7 bases at J; junction bases unmatched: 12. The germline gives CDR1 SGHAT, CDR2 FQDESV (reference sequence).

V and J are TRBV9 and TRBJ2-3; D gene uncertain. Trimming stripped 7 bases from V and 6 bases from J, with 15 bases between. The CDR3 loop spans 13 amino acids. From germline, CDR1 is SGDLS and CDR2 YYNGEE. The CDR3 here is CASAMTLRDTQYF. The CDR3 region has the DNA TGTGCCAGCGCCATGACCCTGAGGGATACGCAGTATTTT.

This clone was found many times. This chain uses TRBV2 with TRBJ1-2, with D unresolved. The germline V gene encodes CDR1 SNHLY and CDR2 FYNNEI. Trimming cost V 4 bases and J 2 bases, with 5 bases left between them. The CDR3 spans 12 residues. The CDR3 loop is CASSAENYGYTF. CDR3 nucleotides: TGTGCCAGCAGTGCCGAGAACTATGGCTACACCTTC.

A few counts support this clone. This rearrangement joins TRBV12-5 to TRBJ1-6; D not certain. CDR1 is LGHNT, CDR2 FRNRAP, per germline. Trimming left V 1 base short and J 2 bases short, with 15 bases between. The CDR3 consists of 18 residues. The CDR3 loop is CASGLEDLGSPYNSPLHF. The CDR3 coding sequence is TGTGCTAGTGGTTTGGAGGACCTTGGGAGCCCCTATAATTCACCCCTCCACTTT.